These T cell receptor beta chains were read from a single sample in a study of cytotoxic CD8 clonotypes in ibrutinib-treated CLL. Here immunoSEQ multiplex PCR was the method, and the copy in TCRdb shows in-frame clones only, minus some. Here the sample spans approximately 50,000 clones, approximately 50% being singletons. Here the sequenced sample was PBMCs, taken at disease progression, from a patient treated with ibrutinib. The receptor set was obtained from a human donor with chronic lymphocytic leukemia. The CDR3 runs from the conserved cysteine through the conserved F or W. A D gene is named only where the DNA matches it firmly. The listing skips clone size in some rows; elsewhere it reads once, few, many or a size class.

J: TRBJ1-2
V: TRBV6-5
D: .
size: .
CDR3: CASSPDREIGGYTF
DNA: TGTGCCAGCAGTCCAGACCGAGAGATTGGAGGCTACACCTTC

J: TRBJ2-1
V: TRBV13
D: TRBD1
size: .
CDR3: CASSSRDRARHEQFF
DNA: TGTGCCAGCAGCTCCCGGGACAGGGCGAGGCATGAGCAGTTCTTC

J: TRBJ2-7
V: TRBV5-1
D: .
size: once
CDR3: CASSLSEGGYEQYF
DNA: TGCGCCAGCAGCTTGAGCGAGGGGGGTTACGAGCAGTACTTC

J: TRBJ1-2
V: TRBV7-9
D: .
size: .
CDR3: CASSLQEEGYTF
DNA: TGTGCCAGCAGCTTACAGGAGGAAGGCTACACCTTC

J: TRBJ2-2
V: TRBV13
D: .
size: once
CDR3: CASSVQGNGELFF
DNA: TGTGCCAGCAGCGTACAGGGTAACGGGGAGCTGTTTTTT

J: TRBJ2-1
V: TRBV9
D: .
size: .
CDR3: CASSEGGSSYNEQFF
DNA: TGTGCCAGCAGCGAGGGGGGGAGCTCCTACAATGAGCAGTTCTTC

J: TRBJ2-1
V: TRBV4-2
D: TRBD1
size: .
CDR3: CASSQDFPYLDRLGDEQFF
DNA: TGTGCCAGCAGCCAAGATTTTCCGTACTTGGACAGGTTAGGGGATGAGCAGTTCTTC

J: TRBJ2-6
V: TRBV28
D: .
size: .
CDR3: CASSPRGSGANVLTF
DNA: TGTGCCAGCAGTCCCCGGGGCTCTGGGGCCAACGTCCTGACTTTC

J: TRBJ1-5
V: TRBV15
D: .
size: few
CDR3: CATSRDSGSGYHQPQHF
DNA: TGTGCCACCAGCAGAGATAGCGGCAGCGGTTATCATCAGCCCCAGCATTTT

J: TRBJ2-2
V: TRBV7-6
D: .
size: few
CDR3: CASSLQGGGELFF
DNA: TGTGCCAGCAGCTTACAGGGGGGCGGCGAGCTGTTTTTT

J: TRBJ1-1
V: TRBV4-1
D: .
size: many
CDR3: CASSRDQLMNTEAFF
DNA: TGCGCCAGCAGCCGAGACCAGTTGATGAACACTGAAGCTTTCTTT

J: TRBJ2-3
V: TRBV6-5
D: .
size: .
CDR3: CASSYEGGGTDTQYF
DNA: TGTGCCAGCAGTTACGAGGGAGGTGGGACAGATACGCAGTATTTT

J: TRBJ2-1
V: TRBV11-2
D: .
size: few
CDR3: CASSFDEAGPLNEQFF
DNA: TGTGCCAGCAGCTTCGACGAAGCAGGCCCCTTGAATGAGCAGTTCTTC

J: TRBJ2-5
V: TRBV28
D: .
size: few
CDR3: CASSLSGTKETQYF
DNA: TGTGCCAGCAGTTTATCGGGTACCAAAGAGACCCAGTACTTC

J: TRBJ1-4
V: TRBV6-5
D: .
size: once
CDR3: CASSYLMTTNEKLFF
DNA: TGTGCCAGCAGTTACCTGATGACAACTAATGAAAAACTGTTTTTT

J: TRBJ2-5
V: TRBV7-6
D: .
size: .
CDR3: CASSPDEETQYF
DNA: TGTGCCAGCAGCCCAGATGAAGAGACCCAGTACTTC

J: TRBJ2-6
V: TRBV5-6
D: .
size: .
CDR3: CASSIGWGANVLTF
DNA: TGTGCCAGCAGCATCGGCTGGGGGGCCAACGTCCTGACTTTC

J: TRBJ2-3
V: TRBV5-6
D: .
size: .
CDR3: CASSLGPIEGADTQYF
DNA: TGTGCCAGCAGCTTGGGGCCGATCGAGGGAGCAGATACGCAGTATTTT

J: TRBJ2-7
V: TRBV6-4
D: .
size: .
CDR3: CAGMGGLGQYF
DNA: TGTGCCGGGATGGGGGGTTTAGGGCAGTACTTC

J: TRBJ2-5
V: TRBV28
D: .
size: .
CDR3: CASQRGGTQETQYF
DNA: TGTGCCAGCCAAAGGGGCGGGACCCAAGAGACCCAGTACTTC

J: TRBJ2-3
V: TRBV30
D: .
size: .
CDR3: CAWSHAGDTQYF
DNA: TGTGCCTGGAGTCACGCTGGAGATACGCAGTATTTT

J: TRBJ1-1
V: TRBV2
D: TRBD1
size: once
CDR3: CASSRDRNTEAFF
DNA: TGTGCCAGCAGCCGGGACAGGAACACTGAAGCTTTCTTT

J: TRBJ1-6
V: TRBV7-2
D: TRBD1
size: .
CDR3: CASSWWSGGNNSPLHF
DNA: TGTGCCAGCAGCTGGTGGTCAGGGGGCAATAATTCACCCCTCCACTTT